The 12 T cell receptor beta chains given below trace back to one sample, sequenced in a study of control samples from healthy donors and cancer patients (dated by TCRdb to 2018 to 2021). The receptor library was made with the immunoSEQ multiplex PCR assay. TCRdb stores this immuneACCESS table with in-frame sequences only. Part of the clones is absent; in the studies checked, under half of the shortfall reflects unresolved V genes, and no reason is known for the rest. Present in this sample are some 82,000 clones, around 87% of which were seen just once. 20% of the sample comes from the top ten. What was sequenced was blood. The receptor source for this set is a man aged 50 to 60 in good health.

V gene TRBV2 combines with J gene TRBJ2-5; possibly TRBD2 for D (7 bases). Trimming pared 2 bases from V and 6 bases from J, leaving 13 bases between. CDR3 length equals 14 residues. Germline-derived CDR1 and CDR2 are SNHLY and FYNNEI. The CDR3 bases are TGTGCCAGCAGTGAATTACGGGGGGCGAAGACCCAGTACTTC. It specifies CASSELRGAKTQYF.

The chain is built from TRBV18 and TRBJ1-6; D gene uncertain. From germline, CDR1 is KGHSH and CDR2 LQKENI. The CDR3 contains 15 residues. V lost 3 bases and J 8 bases, leaving 14 bases between the germline ends. The CDR3 DNA reads as TGTGCCAGCTCACCCATCGACAACGGTGATTCACCCCTCCACTTT. Its translation is CASSPIDNGDSPLHF.

V usage is TRBV4-3 and J usage is TRBJ1-5; D unresolved. Germline V gene lookup returns CDR1 LGHNA and CDR2 YSLEER. The length of the CDR3 is 15 residues. Trimming cost V 0 bases and J 0 bases, with 6 bases left between them. The CDR3 spells CASSQETFSNQPQHF. The CDR3 bases are TGCGCCAGCAGCCAAGAAACTTTTAGCAATCAGCCCCAGCATTTT.

This chain connects TRBV4-3 to TRBJ1-4; D is perhaps TRBD1 (5 bases). The V gene lost 0 bases and the J gene lost 11 bases, with 16 bases spanning the gap. The length of the CDR3 is 15 residues. From germline, CDR1 is LGHNA and CDR2 YSLEER. The CDR3 DNA sequence: TGCGCCAGCAGCCAAGATCTCGCACAGGTGGGGAAACTGTTTTTT. Its protein product is CASSQDLAQVGKLFF.

This chain joins TRBV12-5 and TRBJ2-5, with 11 bases matching TRBD2. The CDR3 spans 15 residues. The germline V gene has CDR1 LGHNT and CDR2 FRNRAP. J lost 5 bases, V lost 0 bases, and 2 bases had no gene match. The CDR3, as DNA: TGTGCTAGTGGTTTGGTACTAGCGGGAGCGGAGACCCAGTACTTC. This sequence encodes CASGLVLAGAETQYF.

This chain links TRBV6-1 with TRBJ2-3, with 16 bases that match TRBD2. CDR1 and CDR2 (germline): MNHNS, SASEGT. CDR3 length: 18 amino acids. The V gene end was trimmed by 4 bases and the J gene end by 1 base; junction bases not matched to a gene: 5. The CDR3: CASSVGLAGGPGTDTQYF. Written as DNA, the CDR3 is TGTGCCAGCAGTGTGGGACTAGCGGGAGGGCCGGGCACAGATACGCAGTATTTT.

This clone was detected a few times. V usage is TRBV14 and J usage is TRBJ1-2, with unresolved D. CDR1 and CDR2 from the germline V gene are SGHDN and FVKESK. The CDR3 totals 13 residues. Trimming removed 3 bases at V and 3 bases at J, with 8 bases between. CDR3 loop: CASSQTAYYGYTF. The CDR3 coding sequence is TGTGCCAGCAGCCAGACCGCTTACTATGGCTACACCTTC.

This clone has more than one count but fewer than ten. The gene calls are TRBV6-4 and TRBJ1-1, with TRBD1 matching 7 bases. V lost 3 bases to trimming and J lost 10 bases; unmatched junction nucleotides: 8. This CDR3 is built from 13 residues. CDR1 is MRHNA and CDR2 is SNTAGT in the germline V gene. CDR3 in DNA: TGTGCCAGCAGTGAAGGGGAGGGGGCGCGAGCTTTCTTT. It encodes CASSEGEGARAFF.

V is TRBV2 and J is TRBJ1-3, with D possibly matching TRBD1 (5 bases). CDR3 length equals 16 residues. Trimming stripped 6 bases from V and 0 bases from J, with 15 bases between. Germline lookup yields CDR1 SNHLY and CDR2 FYNNEI. The CDR3 DNA reads TGTGCCAGCAGGGAGAGGGGTTTTTCCTCTGGAAACACCATATATTTT. Residues: CASRERGFSSGNTIYF.

The chain is built from TRBV7-9 and TRBJ1-2, with TRBD1 identical over 10 bases. The V gene end was trimmed by 5 bases and the J gene end by 3 bases; junction bases not matched to a gene: 9. Germline CDR1 and CDR2: SEHNR and FQNEAQ (reference sequence). This CDR3 is built from 16 residues. In DNA, the CDR3 is TGTGCCAGCAGCCCCGCCGGGACAGGGGAAGACTATGGCTACACCTTC. Amino acid sequence: CASSPAGTGEDYGYTF. The entire variable domain, with the rest obtained from reference TRBV7-9 and TRBJ1-2, is as follows: DTGVSQNPRHKITKRGQNVTFRCDPISEHNRLYWYRQTLGQGPEFLTYFQNEAQLEKSRLLSDRFSAERPKGSFSTLEIQRTEQGDSAMYLCASSPAGTGEDYGYTFGSGTRLTVV.

The rearrangement joins TRBV5-4 to TRBJ2-1; TRBD2 matches 10 bases. The germline V gene has CDR1 SGHNT and CDR2 YYREEE (reference sequence). The V segment lost 4 bases and the J segment 4 bases; nucleotides outside the gene matches: 8. This CDR3 comprises 16 residues. The CDR3: CASSLPPSGGYNEQFF. The CDR3 coding sequence is TGTGCCAGCAGCCTCCCCCCTAGCGGGGGTTACAATGAGCAGTTCTTC.

Turning to this clone: Other DNA variants within this sample encode the same CDR3. This chain connects TRBV30 to TRBJ1-5; no clear D. V shed 1 base and J shed 0 bases, with 4 bases lying between them. Germline CDR1 and CDR2: GTSNPN and SVGIG (reference sequence). The CDR3 is 13 amino acids. The DNA for the CDR3 is TGTGCCTGGAGTGGGGGTAGCAATCAGCCCCAGCATTTT. Its protein is CAWSGGSNQPQHF.